This entry concerns a single T cell receptor beta chain. It has no known antigen specificity. One junction end disagrees with the germline gene, perhaps due to a read error. The data were obtained in a study of T cell responses to AZD1222 COVID-19 vaccine (dated by TCRdb to about 2021). At the level of the whole study: A total of 230 to 250 trial participants underwent TCR sequencing, of whom 207 had received two doses of AZD1222 and around 26 had received two doses of the MenACWY control vaccine. Trial participants were enrolled by age into subgroups of 18-55, 56-69 and 70-plus years, and roughly 160, 29 and 62 TCR-sequenced participants, respectively, were included in these subgroups.

The germline V gene encodes CDR1 WNHNN and CDR2 SYGVQD (reference sequence). The CDR3 runs 13 amino acids, cysteine and phenylalanine included. The entry retains the CDR3 DNA only, 39 bases that are in frame from base 1. The CDR3 regions of human TCRbeta chains were subjected to immunosequencing. On the study's bioinformatics: TCRs in the repertoires were matched against a reference library of SARS-CoV-2-specific TCRs that had been generated with the MIRA antigen-specificity platform. Breadth meant the fraction of unique TCRs that were SARS-CoV-2-associated, whereas depth meant the fraction of total T cells that were SARS-CoV-2-associated. Using the MIRA data, each spike-specific TCR was mapped to the spike region that the TCR reacts to and placed in a CD4 or CD8 class. Log10-transformed breadth and depth values were compared by one-way ANOVA with Sidak's multiple comparisons tests. Entries here come from immuneACCESS through TCRdb and include only in-frame sequences with V and J called. Some clones fail to appear in such tables; in the studies checked, an unresolved V gene covers under half of the shortfall, and the cause of the remainder is unknown. V and J calls and clone size are those listed in that table; D and trimming were worked out from the DNA. This sample is represented by some 150,000 clones; more than 70% of them were singletons. The leading ten clones occupy approximately 1.8% of the sample.

Summary of the overall study and its limitations: Participants were mostly white British and included more females than males, and it was suggested by the authors that clonal diversity may have been underestimated. After two AZD1222 doses, both the breadth and the depth of spike-specific TCRs were significantly higher than at day 0 and than in MenACWY recipients. Because no day 14 peak-response samples were available, the repertoires could be characterized only after the peak T cell response. CD4 TCRs associated with the vaccine covered the entire spike protein, and the dominant responses were in regions 160-218 and 743-854. Conclusions about previously exposed vaccinees are limited, since just a handful of AZD1222 recipients were seropositive for SARS-CoV-2 at baseline. The 56-69-year group was small, and its depth increase did not reach significance, likely because of low power. Nearly half of unique spike-specific TCRs reportedly recognized epitopes outside regions mutated in the B.1.351 and B.1.1.7 variants.

The time point label corresponds to: about 28 days (+/-7) after the second vaccine dose. AZD1222 recipients whose second dose came at about 4 weeks and those whose second dose came at about 12 weeks were combined into one group, since spike-specific TCR depth and breadth did not differ between the two schedules. Samples from vaccinated people were obtained from the UK trials COV001 and COV002, which included a single-blind randomized controlled phase 2/3 trial of AZD1222 (ChAdOx1 nCoV-19) in healthy adults. Trial participant PBMC samples were collected at day 0 and day 28 after the second dose for TCRbeta chain sequencing.

The clonotype was recovered from an adult who received the AZD1222 COVID-19 vaccine. The source was peripheral blood, collected 28 days after the second AZD1222 dose. Here the chain combines TRBV10-1 and TRBJ2-3; 8 central bases correspond to TRBD2. The CDR3 has the sequence CARSREGENTQYF. At the DNA level, the sequence is TGCGCCCGCAGCCGGGAGGGAGAAAATACGCAGTATTTT.